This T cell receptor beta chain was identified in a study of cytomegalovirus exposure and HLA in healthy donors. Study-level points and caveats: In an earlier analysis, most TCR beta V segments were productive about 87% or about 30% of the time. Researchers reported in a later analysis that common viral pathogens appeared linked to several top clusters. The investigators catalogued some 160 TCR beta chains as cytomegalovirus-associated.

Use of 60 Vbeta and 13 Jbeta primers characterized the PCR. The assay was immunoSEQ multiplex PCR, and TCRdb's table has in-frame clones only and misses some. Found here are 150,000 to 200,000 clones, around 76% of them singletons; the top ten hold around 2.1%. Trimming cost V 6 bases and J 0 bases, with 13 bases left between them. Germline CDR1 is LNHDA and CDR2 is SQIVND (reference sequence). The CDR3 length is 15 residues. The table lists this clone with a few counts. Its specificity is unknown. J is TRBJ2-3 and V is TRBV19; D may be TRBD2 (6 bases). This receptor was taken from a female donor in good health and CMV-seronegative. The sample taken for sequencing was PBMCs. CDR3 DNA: TGTGCCAGTAGACCCCGCGGGGCCAGCACAGATACGCAGTATTTT. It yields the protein CASRPRGASTDTQYF.